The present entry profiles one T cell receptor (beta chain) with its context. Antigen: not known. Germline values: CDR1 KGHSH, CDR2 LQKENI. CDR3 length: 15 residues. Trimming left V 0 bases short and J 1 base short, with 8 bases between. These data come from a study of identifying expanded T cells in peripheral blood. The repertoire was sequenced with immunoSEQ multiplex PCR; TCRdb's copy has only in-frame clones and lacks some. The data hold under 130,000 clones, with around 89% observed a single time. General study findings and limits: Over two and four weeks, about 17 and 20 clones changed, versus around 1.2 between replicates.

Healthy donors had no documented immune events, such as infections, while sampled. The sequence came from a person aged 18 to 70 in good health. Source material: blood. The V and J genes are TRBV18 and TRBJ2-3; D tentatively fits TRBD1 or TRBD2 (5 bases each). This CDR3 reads CASSPPSGRTDTQYF. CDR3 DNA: TGTGCCAGCTCACCACCGTCGGGGCGCACAGATACGCAGTATTTT.